One and the same sample provided the 27 T cell receptor beta chains below, sequenced in a study of T cell responses to AZD1222 COVID-19 vaccine (dated by TCRdb to about 2021). The receptor library was made with the immunoSEQ multiplex PCR assay. The clones in this table, taken by TCRdb from immuneACCESS, are in-frame only. Not every clone is retained; where verified, under half of the shortfall comes from an unresolved V gene, and the cause of the rest is unknown. The sample has some 190,000 clones on record, around 90% of them singletons. The ten largest make up about 1.9% of the sample. The time point tag for this specimen amounts to: about 28 days (+/-7) after the second vaccine dose. This specimen consisted of peripheral blood, obtained 28 days after the second AZD1222 dose. The receptor set was obtained from an adult who received the AZD1222 COVID-19 vaccine.

The chain uses TRBV6-5 and TRBJ1-6, with D perhaps matching TRBD1 (6 bases). Germline assignment: CDR1 MNHEY and CDR2 SVGAGI. V lost 7 bases and J lost 6, with 13 bases in between. The CDR3 extends over 14 amino acids. The chain's CDR3 is CASTNRAPNSPLHF. CDR3 coding DNA: TGTGCCAGCACTAACAGGGCCCCTAATTCACCCCTCCACTTT.

The chain combines TRBV30 with TRBJ1-3; 9 positions match TRBD1. The CDR3 sequence is 14 residues long. After removal of 4 bases from V and 8 bases from J, the junction contained 9 bases not matched to a gene. Germline loops: CDR1 GTSNPN, CDR2 SVGIG (reference sequence). DNA for the CDR3: TGTGCCTGGACGATACAGGGGGCCGGGGACACCATATATTTT. Encoded protein: CAWTIQGAGDTIYF.

The V gene is TRBV30, the J gene TRBJ1-5, with D unclear. Germline V lookup: CDR1 GTSNPN, CDR2 SVGIG (reference sequence). V was clipped by 2 bases and J by 1 base, with 12 bases between them. This CDR3 has 15 residues. The CDR3 coding sequence is TGTGCCTGGAGTCTACGGACCGGGAGCAATCAGCCCCAGCATTTT. It is translated as CAWSLRTGSNQPQHF.

The rearrangement uses TRBV28 and TRBJ1-2; TRBD1 matches 7 bases. The CDR3 loop spans 14 amino acids. Germline CDR1 reads MDHEN; CDR2 reads SYDVKM. The V gene end was trimmed by 6 bases and the J gene end by 0 bases; junction bases not matched to a gene: 4. The CDR3 spells CASSSGQANYGYTF. CDR3 nucleotides: TGTGCCAGCAGCTCCGGACAGGCTAACTATGGCTACACCTTC.

This clone was counted once. This rearrangement joins TRBV15 to TRBJ2-1; the match to TRBD1 covers 7 bases. The CDR3 is 14 amino acids. After removal of 5 bases from V and 3 bases from J, the junction contained 4 bases not matched to a gene. CDR1 is LNHNV, CDR2 YYDKDF, per germline (reference sequence). The CDR3 protein is CATSGRDSYNEQFF. The DNA of the CDR3 is TGTGCCACCAGCGGACGGGACAGCTACAATGAGCAGTTCTTC. Supplemented by reference TRBV15 and TRBJ2-1, the full variable domain reads DAMVIQNPRYQVTQFGKPVTLSCSQTLNHNVMYWYQQKSSQAPKLLFHYYDKDFNNEADTPDNFQSRRPNTSFCFLDIRSPGLGDTAMYLCATSGRDSYNEQFFGPGTRLTVL.

Only a few counts were recorded for this clone. Additional DNA sequences in this sample encode the identical CDR3. The genes are TRBV19 and TRBJ1-5, with 7 bases fitting TRBD1. From germline, CDR1 is LNHDA and CDR2 SQIVND (reference sequence). The CDR3 spans 14 residues. The J segment lost 2 bases and the V segment lost 4 bases, leaving 2 bases of the junction unmatched. The CDR3 region is CASSTTGGNQPQHF. Here the CDR3 DNA reads TGTGCCAGTAGTACTACAGGGGGCAATCAGCCCCAGCATTTT.

V gene TRBV7-9 combines with J gene TRBJ1-2, with 8 bases lining up with TRBD1. The germline V gene encodes CDR1 SEHNR and CDR2 FQNEAQ (reference sequence). The ends lost 5 bases at V and 2 bases at J; junction bases unmatched: 4. The CDR3 length is 14 residues. As DNA, the CDR3 is TGTGCCAGCAGCGGACAGGGATCCAACTATGGCTACACCTTC. This sequence encodes CASSGQGSNYGYTF.

This chain uses TRBV28 with TRBJ2-7; TRBD1 is a possible D gene (6 bases). The CDR3 has 15 residues. V was clipped by 2 bases and J by 2 bases, with 13 bases between them. The germline CDR1 and CDR2 sequences are MDHEN and SYDVKM. CDR3 bases: TGTGCCAGCAGTTTACCCGGACAGCGCACCTACGAGCAGTACTTC. It codes for CASSLPGQRTYEQYF. Variable domain in full (rest from reference TRBV28 and TRBJ2-7): DVKVTQSSRYLVKRTGEKVFLECVQDMDHENMFWYRQDPGLGLRLIYFSYDVKMKEKGDIPEGYSVSREKKERFSLILESASTNQTSMYLCASSLPGQRTYEQYFGPGTRLTVT.

J is TRBJ2-7 and V is TRBV4-2; 7 bases align to TRBD2. Unmatched junction bases numbered 6, after V lost 0 bases and J lost 4 bases. The CDR3 runs 15 residues. Per the germline V gene, CDR1 is LGHNA and CDR2 is YNFKEQ. The CDR3 DNA sequence: TGTGCCAGCAGCCAAGATAGCGCTAGCGGATACGAGCAGTACTTC. Translated: CASSQDSASGYEQYF.

This clone has just one count. The chain links TRBV28 to TRBJ2-7; no clear D gene. Per germline, CDR1 MDHEN and CDR2 SYDVKM. The CDR3 loop spans 13 amino acids. V lost 2 bases to trimming and J lost 12 bases, with 17 bases between them. The CDR3 nucleotides are TGTGCCAGCAGTTTAGCCCACACAGTTTACGGGTACTTC. Its translation: CASSLAHTVYGYF.

V gene TRBV4-1 combines with J gene TRBJ1-2, with 7 positions matching TRBD1. This CDR3 has 14 residues. Per germline, CDR1 MGHRA and CDR2 YSYEKL. V was pared by 6 bases and J by 7 bases, with 11 bases of the junction left unmatched. The CDR3 nucleotides read TGCGCCAGCAGGGGGGATTCACAGGGGTTTGGCTACACCTTC. Protein: CASRGDSQGFGYTF.

The V gene is TRBV30, the J gene TRBJ1-5, with D hard to call. The V and J ends lost 0 bases and 4 bases respectively, with 7 bases between them. This CDR3 has 13 residues. Germline CDR1 is GTSNPN and CDR2 is SVGIG (reference sequence). The chain's CDR3 is CAWSVQRNQPQHF. CDR3 coding DNA: TGTGCCTGGAGTGTACAAAGGAATCAGCCCCAGCATTTT.

The chain joins TRBV19 to TRBJ1-3, with 7 bases lining up with TRBD1. This CDR3 contains 16 residues. Germline V gene sequence: CDR1 LNHDA, CDR2 SQIVND (reference sequence). V shed 6 bases and J 0 bases; nucleotides not matched to a gene: 8. This CDR3 is CASSSGQAHSGNTIYF. The CDR3 coding sequence is TGTGCCAGTAGCTCAGGACAGGCCCACTCTGGAAACACCATATATTTT.

The chain couples TRBV6-5 to TRBJ1-6, with D tentatively TRBD1 (6 bases). Trimming removed 11 bases from V and 6 bases from J, with 17 bases in between. The V gene's germline CDR1 is MNHEY and CDR2 SVGAGI. The CDR3 loop spans 14 amino acids. The CDR3 coding sequence is TGTGCCGCCGGCAGGGGCCCCTCTAATTCACCCCTCCACTTT. Translation gives CAAGRGPSNSPLHF.

This clone was found once. V gene TRBV19 combines with J gene TRBJ1-2, with 11 positions matching TRBD1. Germline CDR1 LNHDA, CDR2 SQIVND (reference sequence). V was pared by 3 bases and J by 4 bases, with 7 bases of the junction left unmatched. The CDR3 covers 16 residues. The CDR3 loop reads CASSITGTGGRYGYTF. In nucleotides, the CDR3 is TGTGCCAGTAGTATTACCGGGACAGGGGGTCGCTATGGCTACACCTTC.

J is TRBJ2-3 and V is TRBV7-9; D is ambiguous. Germline V gene sequence: CDR1 SEHNR, CDR2 FQNEAQ (reference sequence). Between the trimmed V and J ends, which lost 0 bases and 2 bases, there was a span of 15 bases. This CDR3 spans 17 amino acids. The CDR3: CASSLALAASHTDTQYF. CDR3 coding DNA: TGTGCCAGCAGCTTAGCCCTGGCGGCCTCACACACAGATACGCAGTATTTT.

To note about this clone: Within the sample, other DNA sequences also encode this same CDR3. V is TRBV18 and J is TRBJ2-6; no clear D gene. The V gene lost 6 bases and the J gene lost 0 bases, with 12 bases spanning the gap. The CDR3 has 16 residues. Germline V lookup: CDR1 KGHSH, CDR2 LQKENI. The DNA for the CDR3 is TGTGCCAGCTCCCCCCGGCGCAGCTCTGGGGCCAACGTCCTGACTTTC. It yields the protein CASSPRRSSGANVLTF.

The CDR3 reads CASSLAQGQGSYGYTF. CDR3 coding DNA: TGTGCCAGCAGCTTGGCCCAGGGACAGGGCAGCTATGGCTACACCTTC. V usage is TRBV5-4 and J usage is TRBJ1-2, with TRBD1 matching 9 bases. The CDR3 contains 16 residues. Per the germline V gene, CDR1 is SGHNT and CDR2 is YYREEE (reference sequence). The V and J ends lost 0 bases and 4 bases, in that order; junction bases with no gene match: 7.

The chain uses TRBV6-1 and TRBJ1-6; D possibly corresponds to TRBD1 (6 bases). Between the trimmed V and J ends, which lost 4 bases and 10 bases, there was a span of 20 bases. The CDR3 covers 16 residues. Looked up from germline, CDR1 is MNHNS and CDR2 is SASEGT. Here the CDR3 DNA reads TGTGCCAGCAGTGGAGGCCCTACAGGGTCTGGATCACCCCTCCACTTT. It is translated as CASSGGPTGSGSPLHF.

The chain employs TRBV6-5 and TRBJ1-1, with TRBD1 as a possible D gene (6 bases). The CDR3 is 13 amino acids. V was clipped by 5 bases and J by 8 bases, with 15 bases between them. Germline CDR1 MNHEY, CDR2 SVGAGI. The CDR3 loop is CASSNRVKGEAFF. CDR3 DNA: TGTGCCAGCAGTAACAGGGTAAAAGGAGAAGCTTTCTTT.

The V and J genes are TRBV6-5 and TRBJ1-2, with 7 bases matching TRBD1. Germline V gene data show CDR1 as MNHEY and CDR2 as SVGAGI. The CDR3 has 12 residues. V dropped 7 bases and J dropped 6; count of bases not matched to a gene: 5. CDR3 loop: CASMRTGDGYTF. CDR3 nucleotide sequence: TGTGCCAGCATGCGGACAGGTGATGGCTACACCTTC.

V gene TRBV27 combines with J gene TRBJ1-2; 7 bases map to TRBD1. Germline CDR1 is MNHEY and CDR2 is SMNVEV (reference sequence). The CDR3 consists of 13 residues. The V gene end was trimmed by 2 bases and the J gene end by 3 bases; junction bases not matched to a gene: 0. In nucleotides, the CDR3 is TGTGCCAGCAGTTTAACAGGGGACTATGGCTACACCTTC. Protein product: CASSLTGDYGYTF.

The V gene is TRBV3-1 (or the pseudogene TRBV3-2), the J gene TRBJ2-7; 10 positions match TRBD2. The CDR3 extends over 16 amino acids. Germline V gene lookup returns CDR1 LGHDT and CDR2 YNNKEL (reference sequence). V lost 4 bases and J lost 0; bases outside the gene matches: 6. The CDR3 nucleotides read TGTGCCAGCAGCCTCAGCGGGGGGGCGAGCTCCTACGAGCAGTACTTC. This translates into CASSLSGGASSYEQYF.

This chain links TRBV6-2 or TRBV6-3 with TRBJ2-7; the match to TRBD1 covers 9 bases. This CDR3 has 16 residues. Germline V lookup: CDR1 MNHEY, CDR2 SVGEGT. V dropped 4 bases and J dropped 3; count of bases not matched to a gene: 10. The CDR3 sequence: CASSSRQRQGDYEQYF. For the CDR3, the DNA is TGTGCCAGCAGTTCCCGACAGCGACAGGGGGACTACGAGCAGTACTTC.

The gene calls are TRBV12-5 and TRBJ1-1, with 9 bases fitting TRBD1. V shed 0 bases and J 0 bases; nucleotides not matched to a gene: 5. The CDR3 is 17 amino acids. Germline lookup yields CDR1 LGHNT and CDR2 FRNRAP. CDR3 sequence: CASGLVLTGGMNTEAFF. CDR3 sequence (DNA): TGTGCTAGTGGTTTGGTACTGACAGGGGGTATGAACACTGAAGCTTTCTTT. Supplemented by reference TRBV12-5 and TRBJ1-1, the full variable domain reads DARVTQTPRHKVTEMGQEVTMRCQPILGHNTVFWYRQTMMQGLELLAYFRNRAPLDDSGMPKDRFSAEMPDATLATLKIQPSEPRDSAVYFCASGLVLTGGMNTEAFFGQGTRLTVV.

The count of this clone is one. The V and J genes are TRBV12-3 or TRBV12-4 and TRBJ1-6; D not certain. This CDR3 spans 12 amino acids. V shed 6 bases and J shed 8 bases, with 8 bases lying between them. DNA of the CDR3: TGTGCCAGCAGGACTACCTATTCACCCCTCCACTTT. Translating it yields CASRTTYSPLHF.

This clone appeared a single time. This rearrangement joins TRBV24-1 to TRBJ2-1; D gene unclear. The CDR3 is 12 residues long. CDR1 and CDR2 (germline): KGHDR, SFDVKD. Trimming removed 3 bases from V and 8 bases from J, with 7 bases in between. CDR3: CATSDSGDEQFF. The CDR3 bases are TGTGCCACCAGTGATAGTGGGGATGAGCAGTTCTTC.